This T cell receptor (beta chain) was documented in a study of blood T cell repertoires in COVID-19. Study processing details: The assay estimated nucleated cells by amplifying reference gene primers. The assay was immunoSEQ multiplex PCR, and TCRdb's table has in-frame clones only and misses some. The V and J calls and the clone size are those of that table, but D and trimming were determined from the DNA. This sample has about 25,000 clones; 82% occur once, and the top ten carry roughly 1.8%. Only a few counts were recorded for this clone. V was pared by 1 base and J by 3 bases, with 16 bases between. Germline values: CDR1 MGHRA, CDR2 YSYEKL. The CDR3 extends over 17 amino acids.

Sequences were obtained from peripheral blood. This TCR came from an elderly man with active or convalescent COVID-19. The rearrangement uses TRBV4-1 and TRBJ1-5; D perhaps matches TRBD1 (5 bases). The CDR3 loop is CASSQAPIRGFNQPQHF. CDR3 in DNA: TGCGCCAGCAGCCAAGCCCCAATTAGGGGTTTCAATCAGCCCCAGCATTTT.